What follows are 10 T cell receptor beta chains derived from one specimen sequenced in a study of cytomegalovirus exposure and HLA in healthy donors. The PCR was carried out with 60 Vbeta primers and 13 Jbeta primers. The table came from immunoSEQ multiplex PCR; TCRdb's copy has only in-frame clones and leaves some out. The sample yields fewer than 180,000 clones, about 85% seen once. The sequencing input was PBMCs. The receptors were gathered from a human donor in good health.

This chain links TRBV7-2 with TRBJ2-5; TRBD2 matches at 9 bases. This CDR3 has 15 residues. V was pared by 7 bases and J by 2 bases, with 8 bases of the junction left unmatched. The V gene's germline CDR1 is SGHTA and CDR2 FQGNSA. The chain's CDR3 is CASKVTSGSQETQYF. CDR3 in DNA: TGTGCCAGCAAGGTGACTAGCGGAAGTCAAGAGACCCAGTACTTC.

This clone has more than one count but fewer than ten. The chain employs TRBV28 and TRBJ1-4; D gene unclear. The CDR3 runs to 16 residues. Germline V gene lookup returns CDR1 MDHEN and CDR2 SYDVKM. The germline V and J ends were trimmed by 2 bases and 10 bases, with 20 bases remaining between them. The DNA for the CDR3 is TGTGCCAGCAGTTTAATGGAGGGTTCAGGCTTCGGAAAACTGTTTTTT. Encoded protein: CASSLMEGSGFGKLFF.

This clone was detected only a few times. V gene TRBV6-6 combines with J gene TRBJ1-2; the D is unclear. The CDR3 spans 13 residues. Trimming stripped 8 bases from V and 0 bases from J, with 10 bases between. Germline V lookup: CDR1 MNHNY, CDR2 SVGAGI (reference sequence). CDR3 loop: CASWRVTNYGYTF. The CDR3 DNA sequence: TGTGCCAGCTGGAGGGTAACTAACTATGGCTACACCTTC.

The rearrangement links TRBV5-6 to TRBJ2-7, with D possibly being TRBD1 (6 bases). The V end was cut by 0 bases, the J end by 2 bases, with 15 bases between. The germline V gene encodes CDR1 SGHDT and CDR2 YYEEEE. The CDR3 is 16 residues long. CDR3 in DNA: TGTGCCAGCAGCTTGGGGGACCGGGACATCACCTACGAGCAGTACTTC. It yields the protein CASSLGDRDITYEQYF.

The V call is TRBV29-1, the J call TRBJ2-7; perhaps TRBD2 as D (6 bases). V dropped 1 base and J dropped 1 base, with 14 bases sitting between them. Germline V gene data show CDR1 as SQVTM and CDR2 as ANQGSEA. The CDR3 loop spans 15 amino acids. CDR3 protein: CSVEGDGGKSYEQYF. As DNA, the CDR3 is TGCAGCGTTGAAGGGGATGGCGGGAAATCCTACGAGCAGTACTTC.

This clone has just a few counts. V usage is TRBV27 and J usage is TRBJ2-7; TRBD1 aligns across 7 bases. The CDR3 spans 14 residues. Germline loops: CDR1 MNHEY, CDR2 SMNVEV (reference sequence). J lost 2 bases, V lost 0 bases, and 1 base had no gene match. CDR3 sequence (DNA): TGTGCCAGCAGTTTATCGGGGACAGCCTACGAGCAGTACTTC. Residues: CASSLSGTAYEQYF.

This clone came up once. The chain recombines TRBV6-5 with TRBJ1-5; D remains unclear. The CDR3 spans 13 residues. The V end lost 5 bases, the J end lost 12 bases, and 17 bases lay between the germline ends. In germline, CDR1 is MNHEY, CDR2 SVGAGI. CDR3 DNA sequence: TGTGCCAGCAGTCCCTCCCTCGGGGAGTACCAGCATTTT. This codes for CASSPSLGEYQHF.

This chain joins TRBV19 and TRBJ1-3; D not certain. Trimming pared 3 bases from V and 2 bases from J, leaving 11 bases between. Germline-derived CDR1 and CDR2 are LNHDA and SQIVND (reference sequence). This CDR3 contains 15 residues. This chain's CDR3 is CASSILAAAGNTIYF. The CDR3 coding sequence is TGTGCCAGTAGTATCTTAGCGGCCGCTGGAAACACCATATATTTT.

The J gene is TRBJ1-1, the V gene TRBV7-9; 8 nucleotides agree with TRBD1. V gave up 8 bases and J gave up 6 bases; unmatched junction bases: 8. The CDR3 totals 13 residues. Germline V gene data show CDR1 as SEHNR and CDR2 as FQNEAQ (reference sequence). CDR3 DNA: TGTGCCAGCGGCCGGGACAGGTTTTCTGAAGCTTTCTTT. Its translation: CASGRDRFSEAFF.

This clone has just a few counts. The chain is built from TRBV7-2 and TRBJ2-7; the D is unclear. The CDR3 has 14 amino acids. Trimming left V 1 base short and J 3 bases short, with 10 bases between. The germline gives CDR1 SGHTA, CDR2 FQGNSA. DNA for the CDR3: TGTGCCAGCAGCTTAGGGCAGGCCAACTACGAGCAGTACTTC. This gives the protein CASSLGQANYEQYF.